Following are 14 T cell receptor beta chains from one sample sequenced in a study of T cells after yellow fever vaccination. TCRdb itself ran the 5' RACE reads through MiXCR, one entry per CDR3 protein. The table includes around 250,000 distinct CDR3 sequences, roughly 5.6% detected once. The starting material was CD4+ T cells sorted from PBMCs, obtained on the day of the yellow fever booster vaccination. Receptors were obtained from a man between 18 and 29 years old who received the YFV17D yellow fever vaccine.

This clonotype has a handful of counts. The chain combines TRBV12-3 or TRBV12-4 with TRBJ2-7; D may be TRBD2 (5 bases). V was cut by 9 bases and J by 6 bases, with 12 bases left in between. CDR3 length: 11 amino acids. Here the CDR3 reads CASSRGSEQYV. The CDR3, as DNA: TGTGCCAGTTCACGGGGTTCCGAGCAGTACGTC.

The chain recombines TRBV5-6 with TRBJ2-4, with 8 bases identical to TRBD1. Germline-derived CDR1 and CDR2 are SGHDT and YYEEEE. After removal of 3 bases from V and 6 bases from J, the junction contained 8 bases not matched to a gene. This CDR3 region has 15 residues. The DNA of the CDR3 is TGTGCCAGCAGCTACCTCCGGGACAGGACAAACATTCAGTACTTC. Its translation is CASSYLRDRTNIQYF.

The rearrangement joins TRBV5-1 to TRBJ2-3, with D possibly being TRBD1 or TRBD2 (5 bases each). The CDR3 sequence is 16 residues long. Germline loops: CDR1 SGHRS, CDR2 YFSETQ. The ends were cut back, 7 bases at V and 2 bases at J, with 20 bases in the middle. In DNA, the CDR3 is TGCGCCAGCTCGTCAGGGACCTCGGAGCTCACAGATACGCAGTATTTT. The encoded protein is CASSSGTSELTDTQYF.

The chain links TRBV15 to TRBJ1-2; D is uncertain. The CDR3 is 14 residues long. V lost 0 bases to trimming and J lost 1 base, with 6 bases between them. Germline V gene lookup returns CDR1 LNHNV and CDR2 YYDKDF (reference sequence). The CDR3 DNA reads as TGTGCCACCAGCAGAGATAGAAGTAACTATGGCTACACCTTC. Its translation: CATSRDRSNYGYTF. The full variable domain, in which reference TRBV15 and TRBJ1-2 provide the parts outside the CDR3, is DAMVIQNPRYQVTQFGKPVTLSCSQTLNHNVMYWYQQKSSQAPKLLFHYYDKDFNNEADTPDNFQSRRPNTSFCFLDIRSPGLGDTAMYLCATSRDRSNYGYTFGSGTRLTVV.

This clonotype was picked up a small number of times. This chain joins TRBV11-2 and TRBJ2-3; no firm D call. The CDR3 runs to 17 residues. The V end lost 5 bases, the J end lost 0 bases, and 18 bases lay between the germline ends. CDR1 is SGHAT, CDR2 FQNNGV, per germline. The CDR3 spells CASSRPASGTSTDTQYF. The CDR3 DNA follows: TGTGCCAGCAGCCGCCCGGCGAGTGGAACTAGCACAGATACGCAGTATTTT.

This chain connects TRBV12-3 or TRBV12-4 to TRBJ2-3; D remains unclear. CDR3 length: 13 residues. Trimming stripped 6 bases from V and 3 bases from J, with 10 bases between. Here the CDR3 reads CASRPSRTDTQYF. In DNA, the CDR3 is TGTGCCAGCAGGCCATCGAGGACAGATACGCAGTATTTT.

This clonotype was recorded a few times. V and J are TRBV7-9 and TRBJ1-4, with D possibly matching TRBD1 (6 bases). The CDR3 runs 14 residues. V was cut by 6 bases and J by 7 bases, with 15 bases left in between. Germline lookup yields CDR1 SEHNR and CDR2 FQNEAQ (reference sequence). CDR3 loop: CASRPGTSGEKLFF. CDR3 nucleotides: TGTGCCAGCAGACCCGGGACATCCGGTGAAAAACTGTTTTTT.

The chain recombines TRBV27 with TRBJ1-1; D is unclear. CDR1 is MNHEY, CDR2 SMNVEV, per germline (reference sequence). There are 14 residues in the CDR3. The germline V and J ends were trimmed by 1 base and 3 bases, with 9 bases remaining between them. The DNA for the CDR3 is TGTGCCAGCAGTTTATACAGAACCTACACTGAAGCTTTCTTT. Protein: CASSLYRTYTEAFF.

This clonotype has more than one count but fewer than ten. This chain joins TRBV4-2 and TRBJ1-2; D is uncertain. CDR1 and CDR2 from the germline V gene are LGHNA and YNFKEQ. The CDR3 consists of 12 residues. V gave up 0 bases and J gave up 4 bases, with 3 bases separating them. CDR3 coding DNA: TGTGCCAGCAGCCAAGATATCTATGGCTACACCTTC. This gives the protein CASSQDIYGYTF.

This clonotype has just a few counts. This chain connects TRBV4-2 to TRBJ2-5; TRBD2 aligns across 11 bases. This CDR3 is built from 16 residues. Germline lookup yields CDR1 LGHNA and CDR2 YNFKEQ. J was trimmed by 4 bases and V by 3 bases; bases with no gene match: 7. DNA for the CDR3: TGTGCCAGCAGCCAGGTCCCCACTAGCGGGGGAGAGACCCAGTACTTC. It is translated as CASSQVPTSGGETQYF.

At least ten counts were recorded for this clonotype. CDR3 nucleotide sequence: TGCGCCAGCAGCCAAGATCCTTGGCAGGGGGGGGTTCGGTTGGCCAAAAACATTCAGTACTTC. Its protein is CASSQDPWQGGVRLAKNIQYF. This chain links TRBV4-1 with TRBJ2-4; D is possibly TRBD1 or TRBD2 (7 bases each). The CDR3 contains 21 residues. Germline lookup yields CDR1 MGHRA and CDR2 YSYEKL. V lost 0 bases, J lost 1 base, and 25 bases lay in between.

The chain uses TRBV7-2 and TRBJ2-3; D call uncertain. The CDR3 contains 14 residues. V gave up 4 bases and J gave up 1 base, with 9 bases separating them. The germline CDR1 and CDR2 sequences are SGHTA and FQGNSA. This CDR3 is CASSSYQRTDTQYF. The CDR3 coding sequence is TGTGCCAGCAGCTCGTACCAACGCACAGATACGCAGTATTTT.

This chain links TRBV6-2 or TRBV6-3 with TRBJ2-3; no clear D gene. V dropped 6 bases and J dropped 0 bases, with 13 bases sitting between them. The CDR3 length is 15 residues. Germline values: CDR1 MNHEY, CDR2 SVGEGT. The CDR3 sequence is CASSPRRPSTDTQYF. The CDR3 DNA is TGTGCCAGCAGCCCTCGGCGGCCCAGCACAGATACGCAGTATTTT.

In its sample, this clonotype was seen many times. The chain joins TRBV5-4 to TRBJ2-3; 8 bases line up with TRBD1. Trimming at V came to 5 bases and at J to 3 bases, leaving 11 bases not matched to a gene. Germline V CDR1 and CDR2: SGHNT, YYREEE (reference sequence). The CDR3 spans 16 residues. The CDR3 region has the DNA TGTGCCAGCAGTTCCCCGGACAGGGTGTTAACAGATACGCAGTATTTT. This gives the protein CASSSPDRVLTDTQYF.